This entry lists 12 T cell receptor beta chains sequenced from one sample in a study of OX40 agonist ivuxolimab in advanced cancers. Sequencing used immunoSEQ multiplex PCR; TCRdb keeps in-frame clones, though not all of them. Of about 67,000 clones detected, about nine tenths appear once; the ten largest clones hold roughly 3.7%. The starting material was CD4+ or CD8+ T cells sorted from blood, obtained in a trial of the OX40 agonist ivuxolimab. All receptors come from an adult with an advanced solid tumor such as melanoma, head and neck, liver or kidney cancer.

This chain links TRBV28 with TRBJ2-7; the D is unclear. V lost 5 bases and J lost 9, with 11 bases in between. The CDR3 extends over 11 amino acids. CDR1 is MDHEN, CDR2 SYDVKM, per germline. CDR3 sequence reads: CASSGPLAQYF. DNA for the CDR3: TGTGCCAGCAGTGGACCCCTTGCGCAGTACTTC.

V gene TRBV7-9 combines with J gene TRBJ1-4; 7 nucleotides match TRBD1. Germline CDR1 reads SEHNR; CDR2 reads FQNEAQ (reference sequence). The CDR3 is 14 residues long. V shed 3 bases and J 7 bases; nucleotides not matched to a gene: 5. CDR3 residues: CASSLTGSAEKLFF. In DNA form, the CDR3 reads TGTGCCAGCAGCTTGACAGGGTCGGCTGAAAAACTGTTTTTT.

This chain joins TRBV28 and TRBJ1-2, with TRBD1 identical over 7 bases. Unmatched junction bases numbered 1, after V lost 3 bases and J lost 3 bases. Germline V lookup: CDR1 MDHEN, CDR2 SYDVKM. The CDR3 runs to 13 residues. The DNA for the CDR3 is TGTGCCAGCAGTTTTGACAGGGACTATGGCTACACCTTC. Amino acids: CASSFDRDYGYTF.

In DNA, the CDR3 is TGTGCCAGCTCACGGGACTCCGGGGAGCTGTTTTTT. Encoded protein: CASSRDSGELFF. The chain links TRBV18 to TRBJ2-2; the D gene is possibly TRBD2 (6 bases). The CDR3 sequence is 12 residues long. CDR1 is KGHSH and CDR2 is LQKENI in the germline V gene. Trimming took 4 bases from V and 6 from J, leaving 6 bases between them.

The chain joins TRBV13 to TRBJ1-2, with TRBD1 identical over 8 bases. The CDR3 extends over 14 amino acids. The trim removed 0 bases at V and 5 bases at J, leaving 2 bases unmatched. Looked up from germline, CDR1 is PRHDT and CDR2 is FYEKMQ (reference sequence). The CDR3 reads CASSLGTGGYGYTF. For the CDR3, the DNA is TGTGCCAGCAGCTTAGGCACAGGGGGTTATGGCTACACCTTC.

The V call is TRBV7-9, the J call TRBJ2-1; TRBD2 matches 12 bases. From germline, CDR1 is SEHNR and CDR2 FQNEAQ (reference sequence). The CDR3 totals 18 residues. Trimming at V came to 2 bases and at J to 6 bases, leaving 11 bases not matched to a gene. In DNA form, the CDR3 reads TGTGCCAGCAGCTTACCCATGAGGCTAGCGGGAGGGCGCAATGAGCAGTTCTTC. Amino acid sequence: CASSLPMRLAGGRNEQFF.

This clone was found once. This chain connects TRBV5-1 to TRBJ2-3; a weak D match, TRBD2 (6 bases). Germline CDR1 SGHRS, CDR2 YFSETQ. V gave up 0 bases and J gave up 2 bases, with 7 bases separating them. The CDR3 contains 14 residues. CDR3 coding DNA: TGCGCCAGCAGCTTGGGCGGGGCCACAGATACGCAGTATTTT. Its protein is CASSLGGATDTQYF.

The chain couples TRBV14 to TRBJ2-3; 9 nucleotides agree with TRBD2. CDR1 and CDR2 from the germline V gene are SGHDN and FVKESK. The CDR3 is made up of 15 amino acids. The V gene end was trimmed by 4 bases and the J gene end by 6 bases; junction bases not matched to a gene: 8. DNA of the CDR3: TGTGCCAGCAGCCTGACTAGCGGACATGGGGATACGCAGTATTTT. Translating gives CASSLTSGHGDTQYF.

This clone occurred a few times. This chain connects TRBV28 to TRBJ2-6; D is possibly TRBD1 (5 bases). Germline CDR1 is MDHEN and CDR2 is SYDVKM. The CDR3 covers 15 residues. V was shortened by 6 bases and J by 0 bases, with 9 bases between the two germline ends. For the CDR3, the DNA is TGTGCCAGCAGCCGAGACAGCTCTGGGGCCAACGTCCTGACTTTC. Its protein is CASSRDSSGANVLTF.

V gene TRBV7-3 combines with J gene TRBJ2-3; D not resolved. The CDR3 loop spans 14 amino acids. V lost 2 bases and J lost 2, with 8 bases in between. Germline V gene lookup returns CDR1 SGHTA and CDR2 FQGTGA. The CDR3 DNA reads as TGTGCCAGCAGCTTAGAACTATTCACAGATACGCAGTATTTT. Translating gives CASSLELFTDTQYF.

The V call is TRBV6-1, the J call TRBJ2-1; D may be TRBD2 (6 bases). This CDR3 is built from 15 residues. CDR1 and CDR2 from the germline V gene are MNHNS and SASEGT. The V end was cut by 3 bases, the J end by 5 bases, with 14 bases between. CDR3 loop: CASSDLRTGDNEQFF. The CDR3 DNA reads TGTGCCAGCAGTGACCTCAGGACGGGGGACAATGAGCAGTTCTTC.

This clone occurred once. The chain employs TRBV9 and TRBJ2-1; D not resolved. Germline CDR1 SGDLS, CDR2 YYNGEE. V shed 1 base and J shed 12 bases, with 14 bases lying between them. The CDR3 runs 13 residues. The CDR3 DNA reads TGTGCCAGCAGCGTAACGGACGTAAGTGGGCAGTTCTTC. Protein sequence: CASSVTDVSGQFF.